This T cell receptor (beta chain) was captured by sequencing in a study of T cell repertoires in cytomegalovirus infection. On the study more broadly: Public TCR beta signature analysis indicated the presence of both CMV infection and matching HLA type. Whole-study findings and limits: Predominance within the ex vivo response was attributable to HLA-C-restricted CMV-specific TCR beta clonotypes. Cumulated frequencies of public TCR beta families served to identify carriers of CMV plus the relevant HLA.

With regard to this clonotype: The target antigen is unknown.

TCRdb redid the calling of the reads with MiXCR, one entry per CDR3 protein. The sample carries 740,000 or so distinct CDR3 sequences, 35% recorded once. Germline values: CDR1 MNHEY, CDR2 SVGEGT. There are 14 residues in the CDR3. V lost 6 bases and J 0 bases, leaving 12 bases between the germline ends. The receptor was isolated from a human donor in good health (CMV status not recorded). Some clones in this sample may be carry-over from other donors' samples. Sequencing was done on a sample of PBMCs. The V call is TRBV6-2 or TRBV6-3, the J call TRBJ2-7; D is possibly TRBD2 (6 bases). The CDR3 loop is CASRPPGLSYEQYF. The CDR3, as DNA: TGTGCCAGCAGACCCCCGGGACTCTCCTACGAGCAGTACTTC.